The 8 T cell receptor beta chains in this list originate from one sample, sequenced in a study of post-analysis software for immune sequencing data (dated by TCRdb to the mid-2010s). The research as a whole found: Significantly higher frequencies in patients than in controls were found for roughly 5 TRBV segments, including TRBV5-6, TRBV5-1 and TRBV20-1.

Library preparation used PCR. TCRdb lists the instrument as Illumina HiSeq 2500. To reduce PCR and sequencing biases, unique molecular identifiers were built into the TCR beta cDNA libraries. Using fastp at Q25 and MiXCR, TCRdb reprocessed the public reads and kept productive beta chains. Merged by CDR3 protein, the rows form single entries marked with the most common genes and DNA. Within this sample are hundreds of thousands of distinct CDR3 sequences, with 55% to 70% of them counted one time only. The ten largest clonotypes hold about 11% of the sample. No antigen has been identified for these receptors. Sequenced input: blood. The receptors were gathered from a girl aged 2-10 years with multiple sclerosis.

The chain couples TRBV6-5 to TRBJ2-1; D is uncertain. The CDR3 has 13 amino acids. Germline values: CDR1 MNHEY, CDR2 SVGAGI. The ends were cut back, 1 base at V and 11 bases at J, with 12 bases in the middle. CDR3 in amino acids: CASSYLSVGKQFF. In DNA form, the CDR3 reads TGTGCCAGCAGTTACTTAAGCGTGGGAAAGCAGTTCTTC.

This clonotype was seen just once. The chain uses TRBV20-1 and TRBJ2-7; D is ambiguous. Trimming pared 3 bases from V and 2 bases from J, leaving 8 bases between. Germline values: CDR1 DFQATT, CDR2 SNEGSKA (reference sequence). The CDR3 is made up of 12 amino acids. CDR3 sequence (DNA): TGCAGTGCTAGGATGGACGCCTACGAGCAGTACTTC. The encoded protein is CSARMDAYEQYF.

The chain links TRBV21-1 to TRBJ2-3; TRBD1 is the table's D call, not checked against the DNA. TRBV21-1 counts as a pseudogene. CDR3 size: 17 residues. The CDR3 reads CASSKAFTGKWTDTQYF. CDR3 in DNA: TGTGCCAGCAGCAAAGCGTTTACAGGGAAGTGGACAGATACGCAGTATTTT.

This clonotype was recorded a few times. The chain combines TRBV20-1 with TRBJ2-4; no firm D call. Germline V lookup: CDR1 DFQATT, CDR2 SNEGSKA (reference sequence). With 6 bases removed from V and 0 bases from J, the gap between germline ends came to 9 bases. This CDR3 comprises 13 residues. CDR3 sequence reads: CSATTVAKNIQYF. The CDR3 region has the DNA TGCAGTGCAACAACAGTAGCCAAAAACATTCAGTACTTC.

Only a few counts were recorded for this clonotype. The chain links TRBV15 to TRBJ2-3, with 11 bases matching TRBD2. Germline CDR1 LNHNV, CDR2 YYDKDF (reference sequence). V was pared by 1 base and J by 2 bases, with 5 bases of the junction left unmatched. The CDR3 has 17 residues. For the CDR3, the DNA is TGTGCCACCAGCAGAGGTGGGACTAGCGGATTCACAGATACGCAGTATTTT. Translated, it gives CATSRGGTSGFTDTQYF.

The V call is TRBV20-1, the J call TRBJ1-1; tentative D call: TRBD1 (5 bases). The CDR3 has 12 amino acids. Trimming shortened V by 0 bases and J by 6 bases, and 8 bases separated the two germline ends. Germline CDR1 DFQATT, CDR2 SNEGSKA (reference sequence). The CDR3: CSARETAPEAFF. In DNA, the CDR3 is TGCAGTGCTAGAGAGACAGCCCCTGAAGCTTTCTTT.

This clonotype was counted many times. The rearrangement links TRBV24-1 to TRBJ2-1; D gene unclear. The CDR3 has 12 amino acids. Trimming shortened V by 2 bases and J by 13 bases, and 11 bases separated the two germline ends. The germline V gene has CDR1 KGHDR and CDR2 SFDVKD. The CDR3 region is CATSDSTYGQFF. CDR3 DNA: TGTGCCACCAGTGATTCTACATACGGCCAGTTCTTC.

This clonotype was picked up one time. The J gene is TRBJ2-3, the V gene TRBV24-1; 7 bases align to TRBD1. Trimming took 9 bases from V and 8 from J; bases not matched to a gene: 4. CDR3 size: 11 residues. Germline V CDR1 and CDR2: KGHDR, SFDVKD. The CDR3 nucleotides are TGTGCCACCGGGACAGAGGGTACGCAGTATTTT. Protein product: CATGTEGTQYF.